The 16 T cell receptor beta chains below were found in one sample sequenced in a study of blood T cells in healthy people across ages. Alongside a J-beta primer mix, a sample-barcoded 5' primer served in a second PCR lasting roughly 7 to 11 cycles. TCRdb recomputed calls from the 5' RACE reads with MiXCR, one row per CDR3 protein. The sample carries 800,000 to 950,000 distinct CDR3 sequences, about 28% recorded once. This sample also belongs to another study, concerning T cells of mothers and their children.

Sequenced: blood. Source of these receptors: a woman aged 40 to 55 in good health.

This clonotype was seen a handful of times. The chain recombines TRBV5-6 with TRBJ2-3; TRBD1 might be the D (8 bases). This CDR3 has 17 residues. The germline V and J ends were trimmed by 4 bases and 1 base, with 19 bases remaining between them. Per germline, CDR1 SGHDT and CDR2 YYEEEE. As DNA, the CDR3 is TGTGCCAGCAGCCCCCGGACAGGGAGGGTTGGCACAGATACGCAGTATTTT. Translated: CASSPRTGRVGTDTQYF.

This clonotype was seen a few times. The chain recombines TRBV24-1 with TRBJ1-2, with D unclear. V lost 3 bases and J lost 3, with 10 bases in between. CDR1 is KGHDR and CDR2 is SFDVKD in the germline V gene. The CDR3 runs 14 residues. The CDR3 sequence: CATSDTQAHYGYTF. CDR3 nucleotides: TGTGCCACCAGTGATACCCAGGCGCACTATGGCTACACCTTC.

This clonotype appeared a few times. The chain carries TRBV12-3 or TRBV12-4 and TRBJ2-3; no firm D call. The CDR3 runs to 12 residues. Deletions cut 5 bases from V and 10 bases from J, with 13 bases between. The CDR3 DNA reads as TGTGCCAGCAGTAGATCCGGAACTGCGCAGTATTTT. Residues: CASSRSGTAQYF.

The chain combines TRBV28 with TRBJ1-2; D possibly corresponds to TRBD1 (6 bases). Germline-derived CDR1 and CDR2 are MDHEN and SYDVKM. This CDR3 is built from 14 residues. V was pared by 7 bases and J by 4 bases, with 16 bases between. CDR3 residues: CASMPGGQGYGYTF. The DNA of the CDR3 is TGTGCCAGCATGCCGGGGGGGCAGGGCTATGGCTACACCTTC.

This clonotype was detected a few times. The chain links TRBV12-3 or TRBV12-4 to TRBJ1-2; 8 nucleotides line up with TRBD1. This CDR3 region has 16 residues. After removal of 5 bases from V and 7 bases from J, the junction contained 15 bases not matched to a gene. Here the CDR3 reads CASSPGQGRTLSGYTF. The CDR3 DNA reads TGTGCCAGCAGTCCCGGACAGGGCCGAACCCTCTCTGGCTACACCTTC.

This clonotype has a count of ten or more. This chain links TRBV20-1 with TRBJ2-7; tentatively, D is TRBD1 (6 bases). Between the trimmed V and J ends, which lost 5 bases and 5 bases, there was a span of 22 bases. Looked up from germline, CDR1 is DFQATT and CDR2 is SNEGSKA (reference sequence). CDR3 size: 15 residues. The CDR3 here is CSASRGRARSDEQYF. CDR3 bases: TGCAGTGCTTCCAGGGGAAGAGCCCGTTCTGACGAGCAGTACTTC.

The gene calls are TRBV20-1 and TRBJ1-6; D is ambiguous. Trimming took off 8 bases at V and 1 base at J, with 15 bases between the two ends. The CDR3 loop spans 15 amino acids. Germline CDR1 reads DFQATT; CDR2 reads SNEGSKA (reference sequence). The CDR3 DNA follows: TGCAGTCTTCCTGATGGAGGTTCCTATAATTCACCCCTCCACTTT. This codes for CSLPDGGSYNSPLHF.

In its sample, this clonotype was seen a few times. CDR3 amino acids: CASSSGFQPQHF. In nucleotides, the CDR3 is TGTGCCAGCAGCTCAGGGTTTCAGCCCCAGCATTTT. J is TRBJ1-5 and V is TRBV5-6; D might be TRBD1 (5 bases). The CDR3 length is 12 residues. The germline V gene encodes CDR1 SGHDT and CDR2 YYEEEE. Trimming took off 3 bases at V and 6 bases at J, with 7 bases between the two ends.

The table lists this clonotype with many counts. The chain uses TRBV29-1 and TRBJ2-5, with D unclear. Trimming shortened V by 8 bases and J by 0 bases, and 10 bases separated the two germline ends. CDR3 length equals 12 residues. Germline V gives CDR1 SQVTM, CDR2 ANQGSEA. The CDR3, as DNA: TGCAGCTTCCTCACGTACCAAGAGACCCAGTACTTC. This gives the protein CSFLTYQETQYF.

This clonotype was observed a single time. Since a much larger clone is just one base distant, this may be a read error. This chain links TRBV4-1 with TRBJ1-2; 7 bases match TRBD1. This CDR3 has 18 amino acids. V trimming: 0 bases; J trimming: 2 bases; junction bases outside the gene matches: 12. The germline V gene encodes CDR1 MGHRA and CDR2 YSYEKL. In DNA, the CDR3 is TGCGCCAGCAGCCAAGACTCACTTGGACAGGCTGAAAACTATGGCTACACCTTC. Amino acid sequence: CASSQDSLGQAENYGYTF.

This clonotype was counted a few times. This chain uses TRBV7-3 with TRBJ2-5; possibly TRBD2 for D (6 bases). V gave up 5 bases and J gave up 3 bases, with 22 bases separating them. Looked up from germline, CDR1 is SGHTA and CDR2 is FQGTGA. The CDR3 is 17 residues long. The CDR3 bases are TGTGCCAGCAGCCCCTCAGGGAGGTCTAACGGAAAAGAGACCCAGTACTTC. This codes for CASSPSGRSNGKETQYF.

The gene calls are TRBV29-1 and TRBJ1-5; D is undetermined. The CDR3 is 13 amino acids. Germline V gene sequence: CDR1 SQVTM, CDR2 ANQGSEA. The V end lost 5 bases, the J end lost 1 base, and 9 bases lay between the germline ends. CDR3 in amino acids: CSVTVFSNQPQHF. The DNA of the CDR3 is TGCAGCGTTACAGTCTTCAGCAATCAGCCCCAGCATTTT.

The chain links TRBV10-3 to TRBJ2-1; D might be TRBD2 (6 bases). V was pared by 4 bases and J by 3 bases, with 16 bases between. Germline lookup yields CDR1 ENHRY and CDR2 SYGVKD. CDR3 length: 16 amino acids. The CDR3 is CAISGGEGSGYNEQFF. The CDR3 DNA reads TGTGCCATCAGTGGGGGTGAGGGTAGCGGCTACAATGAGCAGTTCTTC.

The J gene is TRBJ1-5, the V gene TRBV6-1; maybe TRBD1 (6 bases). The CDR3 consists of 14 residues. V shed 1 base and J shed 4 bases, with 8 bases lying between them. CDR1 and CDR2 from the germline V gene are MNHNS and SASEGT. CDR3 region: CASSEGQENQPQHF. The CDR3 region has the DNA TGTGCCAGCAGTGAAGGACAGGAGAATCAGCCCCAGCATTTT.

The sample holds many counts of this clonotype. V usage is TRBV28 and J usage is TRBJ2-5, with 8 nucleotides matching TRBD1. Germline values: CDR1 MDHEN, CDR2 SYDVKM. The CDR3 consists of 19 residues. V shed 6 bases, J shed 4 bases, and the junction held 22 bases outside the gene matches. The CDR3 DNA reads TGTGCCAGCAGCCGTAACGCCATACTGACAGGGGTAAAGGGAGAGACCCAGTACTTC. Its translation: CASSRNAILTGVKGETQYF. Drawing the rest from reference TRBV28 and TRBJ2-5, the complete variable domain is DVKVTQSSRYLVKRTGEKVFLECVQDMDHENMFWYRQDPGLGLRLIYFSYDVKMKEKGDIPEGYSVSREKKERFSLILESASTNQTSMYLCASSRNAILTGVKGETQYFGPGTRLLVL.

This clonotype came up a few times. The chain uses TRBV5-1 and TRBJ2-3; a possible D gene is TRBD2 (5 bases). V was pared by 4 bases and J by 2 bases, with 17 bases between. CDR3 length: 16 amino acids. The germline CDR1 and CDR2 sequences are SGHRS and YFSETQ. The CDR3 region is CASSLLRELPTDTQYF. The CDR3 DNA is TGCGCCAGCAGCCTACTTCGGGAATTGCCCACAGATACGCAGTATTTT.